Below are 20 T cell receptor beta chains sequenced from a single sample in a study of T cells in localized non-small cell lung cancer. TCRdb keeps only in-frame clones here, not all; method: immunoSEQ multiplex PCR. The sample has roughly 32,000 clones, approximately 88% seen once. The material was peripheral blood mononuclear cells, obtained before any cancer treatment. The receptors derive from a woman aged 40 to 75 with stage III lung adenocarcinoma.

This rearrangement joins TRBV7-2 to TRBJ2-3; D unresolved. There are 13 residues in the CDR3. Trimming took off 3 bases at V and 2 bases at J, with 6 bases between the two ends. Per germline, CDR1 SGHTA and CDR2 FQGNSA. CDR3 region: CASSLNPTDTQYF. CDR3 sequence (DNA): TGTGCCAGCAGCTTGAATCCCACAGATACGCAGTATTTT.

The table lists this clone with a count of one. The chain combines TRBV10-1 with TRBJ1-3; a possible D gene is TRBD1 (5 bases). Trimming left V 2 bases short and J 4 bases short, with 15 bases between. This CDR3 spans 16 amino acids. The V gene's germline CDR1 is WNHNN and CDR2 SYGVQD (reference sequence). DNA of the CDR3: TGCGCCAGCAGTGAGGCGAAGGGATGGGGCGGAAACACCATATATTTT. Translation gives CASSEAKGWGGNTIYF.

This clone was counted only a few times. The CDR3 sequence is CASSFPAWSGVYEQYF. CDR3 sequence (DNA): TGTGCCAGCAGTTTCCCCGCCTGGAGCGGGGTCTACGAGCAGTACTTC. The chain couples TRBV28 to TRBJ2-7; TRBD2 aligns across 7 bases. Unmatched junction bases numbered 11, after V lost 3 bases and J lost 3 bases. CDR3 length: 16 amino acids. Germline V gene sequence: CDR1 MDHEN, CDR2 SYDVKM. The whole variable domain, filled in from reference TRBV28 and TRBJ2-7, reads DVKVTQSSRYLVKRTGEKVFLECVQDMDHENMFWYRQDPGLGLRLIYFSYDVKMKEKGDIPEGYSVSREKKERFSLILESASTNQTSMYLCASSFPAWSGVYEQYFGPGTRLTVT.

The chain combines TRBV11-2 with TRBJ2-5; TRBD1 matches at 7 bases. V dropped 5 bases and J dropped 2; count of bases not matched to a gene: 5. This CDR3 has 14 residues. Germline-derived CDR1 and CDR2 are SGHAT and FQNNGV. DNA of the CDR3: TGTGCCAGCAGCCCCCGACAGGGACAAGAGACCCAGTACTTC. Residues: CASSPRQGQETQYF.

The chain is built from TRBV2 and TRBJ2-7; no definite D call. CDR1 and CDR2 (germline): SNHLY, FYNNEI. V was shortened by 0 bases and J by 3 bases, with 15 bases between the two germline ends. The CDR3 is 16 amino acids. CDR3 sequence reads: CASSEAGFLDLYEQYF. As DNA, the CDR3 is TGTGCCAGCAGTGAAGCAGGGTTTCTAGATCTCTACGAGCAGTACTTC.

J is TRBJ2-5 and V is TRBV7-9, with D tentatively TRBD2 (6 bases). This CDR3 region has 13 residues. Germline loops: CDR1 SEHNR, CDR2 FQNEAQ (reference sequence). Trimming left V 5 bases short and J 0 bases short, with 7 bases between. For the CDR3, the DNA is TGTGCCAGCAGCCGGGACTACCAAGAGACCCAGTACTTC. Translated, it gives CASSRDYQETQYF.

This clone has a single count. V is TRBV5-6 and J is TRBJ2-5; D uncertain. V was shortened by 0 bases and J by 5 bases, with 11 bases between the two germline ends. The CDR3 contains 14 residues. The V gene's germline CDR1 is SGHDT and CDR2 YYEEEE. CDR3 loop: CASSLVSQSETQYF. The CDR3 nucleotides are TGTGCCAGCAGCTTGGTAAGCCAGTCGGAGACCCAGTACTTC.

V and J are TRBV14 and TRBJ1-3; D is unresolved. Per germline, CDR1 SGHDN and CDR2 FVKESK. Deletions cut 2 bases from V and 0 bases from J, with 11 bases between. This CDR3 is built from 16 residues. The CDR3 nucleotides are TGTGCCAGCAGCCAATTCGGTCCGTTCTCTGGAAACACCATATATTTT. This codes for CASSQFGPFSGNTIYF. The full variable domain, in which reference TRBV14 and TRBJ1-3 provide the parts outside the CDR3, is EAGVTQFPSHSVIEKGQTVTLRCDPISGHDNLYWYRRVMGKEIKFLLHFVKESKQDESGMPNNRFLAERTGGTYSTLKVQPAELEDSGVYFCASSQFGPFSGNTIYFGEGSWLTVV.

Points on this clone: An end of the junction differs from the germline gene, which may be a read error. The sample contains more than one DNA sequence encoding this CDR3. This rearrangement joins TRBV9 to TRBJ1-1; D not resolved. Looked up from germline, CDR1 is SGDLS and CDR2 is YYNGEE. The CDR3 loop spans 13 amino acids. CDR3: CASSARMNTEAFF. The DNA for the CDR3 is TGTGCCAGCAGCGCCAGGATGAACACTGAAGCCTTCTTT. The full variable domain, completed using reference TRBV9 and TRBJ1-1, is DSGVTQTPKHLITATGQRVTLRCSPRSGDLSVYWYQQSLDQGLQFLIQYYNGEERAKGNILERFSAQQFPDLHSELNLSSLELGDSALYFCASSARMNTEAFFGQGTRLTVV.

The rearrangement joins TRBV28 to TRBJ2-6, with 8 bases aligning to TRBD1. The CDR3 covers 16 residues. Germline CDR1 MDHEN, CDR2 SYDVKM. Trimming cost V 8 bases and J 2 bases; bases outside gene matches: 8. CDR3 bases: TGTGCCAGCGGGGTCAGGGGGCGAGCTGGGGCCAACGTCCTGACTTTC. It translates to CASGVRGRAGANVLTF.

The chain couples TRBV19 to TRBJ2-2; D may be TRBD1 (6 bases). The CDR3 runs 15 residues. Germline-derived CDR1 and CDR2 are LNHDA and SQIVND (reference sequence). V was clipped by 6 bases and J by 1 base, with 12 bases between them. The CDR3 nucleotides are TGTGCCAGTAGCAAACAGGGTTTGAACACCGGGGAGCTGTTTTTT. It encodes CASSKQGLNTGELFF. The variable domain in full, completed from reference TRBV19 and TRBJ2-2, reads DGGITQSPKYLFRKEGQNVTLSCEQNLNHDAMYWYRQDPGQGLRLIYYSQIVNDFQKGDIAEGYSVSREKKESFPLTVTSAQKNPTAFYLCASSKQGLNTGELFFGEGSRLTVL.

The chain employs TRBV19 and TRBJ2-3, with unresolved D. V was trimmed by 6 bases and J by 1 base, leaving 11 bases between them. This CDR3 is 14 amino acids long. Germline assignment: CDR1 LNHDA and CDR2 SQIVND (reference sequence). In DNA, the CDR3 is TGTGCCAGTAGCTCCGGACCGCGCACAGATACGCAGTATTTT. Translated, it gives CASSSGPRTDTQYF. The whole variable domain, remainder taken from reference TRBV19 and TRBJ2-3, is DGGITQSPKYLFRKEGQNVTLSCEQNLNHDAMYWYRQDPGQGLRLIYYSQIVNDFQKGDIAEGYSVSREKKESFPLTVTSAQKNPTAFYLCASSSGPRTDTQYFGPGTRLTVL.

The rearrangement joins TRBV9 to TRBJ1-2; maybe TRBD1 (6 bases). Germline CDR1 is SGDLS and CDR2 is YYNGEE. The CDR3 has 14 amino acids. The germline V and J ends were trimmed by 3 bases and 2 bases, with 11 bases remaining between them. The DNA of the CDR3 is TGTGCCAGCAGCGGACGGGGGGGCAACTATGGCTACACCTTC. It encodes CASSGRGGNYGYTF.

The chain is built from TRBV6-4 and TRBJ2-7; D gene ambiguous. The CDR3 runs to 14 residues. Germline V gene lookup returns CDR1 MRHNA and CDR2 SNTAGT. Trimming removed 8 bases at V and 2 bases at J, with 16 bases between. The CDR3 here is CASPPSDATYEQYF. The CDR3 DNA follows: TGTGCCAGCCCCCCTTCAGACGCAACCTACGAGCAGTACTTC.

This chain uses TRBV5-8 with TRBJ2-1; 11 bases agree with TRBD1. CDR3 length equals 14 residues. Germline V lookup: CDR1 SGHTS, CDR2 YDEGEE. The J segment lost 8 bases and the V segment lost 4 bases, leaving 5 bases of the junction unmatched. CDR3 sequence: CASSRDRGVYEQFF. CDR3 nucleotides: TGTGCCAGCAGCCGGGACAGGGGGGTCTATGAGCAGTTCTTC.

This clone was seen just once. The V and J genes are TRBV2 and TRBJ2-7; D is ambiguous. CDR1 SNHLY and CDR2 FYNNEI come from the germline V gene. V lost 2 bases to trimming and J lost 0 bases, with 14 bases between them. The CDR3 runs to 16 residues. CDR3 sequence reads: CASSEPQLRSSYEQYF. CDR3 in DNA: TGTGCCAGCAGTGAACCCCAACTCCGAAGCTCCTACGAGCAGTACTTC.

CDR3: CASRRTGRTEAFF. The CDR3 nucleotides are TGTGCCAGCAGGAGGACAGGGCGCACTGAAGCTTTCTTT. This sequence joins TRBV28 and TRBJ1-1; 8 bases match TRBD1. V lost 6 bases, J lost 4 bases, and 4 bases stayed unmatched. Germline-derived CDR1 and CDR2 are MDHEN and SYDVKM. The CDR3 contains 13 residues.

V gene TRBV15 combines with J gene TRBJ2-1; possibly TRBD2 for D (5 bases). The V end lost 0 bases, the J end lost 0 bases, and 9 bases lay between the germline ends. This CDR3 has 16 amino acids. Germline-derived CDR1 and CDR2 are LNHNV and YYDKDF (reference sequence). CDR3: CATSRDSESSYNEQFF. The DNA of the CDR3 is TGTGCCACCAGCAGAGATAGCGAGAGCTCCTACAATGAGCAGTTCTTC.

Turning to this clone: A read error may produce the germline difference seen at one junction end. This chain links TRBV7-7 with TRBJ2-6; no clear D. The CDR3 has 13 amino acids. Germline assignment: CDR1 SSHAT and CDR2 FNYEAQ (reference sequence). CDR3 nucleotides: TGTGCTAGCAGCCACGAGGGGGCCAACGTCCTGACTTTC. Translating it yields CASSHEGANVLTF.

This clone showed up just once. The CDR3 protein is CAWTLDREPTGELFF. The CDR3 DNA is TGTGCCTGGACCCTGGACAGAGAACCAACCGGGGAGCTGTTTTTT. This rearrangement joins TRBV30 to TRBJ2-2, with a possible D match to TRBD1 (6 bases). V was cut by 4 bases and J by 5 bases, with 17 bases left in between. The germline V gene has CDR1 GTSNPN and CDR2 SVGIG (reference sequence). This CDR3 region has 15 residues.